One TCR beta chain is described in this entry. This record belongs to a study of cytomegalovirus exposure and HLA in healthy donors. Measured with immunoSEQ multiplex PCR; TCRdb has only the in-frame clones, and not every one. The repertoire holds about 130,000 clones, with 70% to 85% as singletons. Between the trimmed V and J ends, which lost 2 bases and 4 bases, there was a span of 14 bases. Germline assignment: CDR1 SGDLS and CDR2 YYNGEE. The CDR3 runs 15 residues. The material sequenced was PBMCs. The sequence was obtained from a young man in good health and CMV-seropositive. The rearrangement joins TRBV9 to TRBJ2-3; the D gene is possibly TRBD2 (7 bases). In DNA, the CDR3 is TGTGCCAGCAGCGTTGGGGGGGGGCGTCCAGATACGCAGTATTTT. It specifies CASSVGGGRPDTQYF.